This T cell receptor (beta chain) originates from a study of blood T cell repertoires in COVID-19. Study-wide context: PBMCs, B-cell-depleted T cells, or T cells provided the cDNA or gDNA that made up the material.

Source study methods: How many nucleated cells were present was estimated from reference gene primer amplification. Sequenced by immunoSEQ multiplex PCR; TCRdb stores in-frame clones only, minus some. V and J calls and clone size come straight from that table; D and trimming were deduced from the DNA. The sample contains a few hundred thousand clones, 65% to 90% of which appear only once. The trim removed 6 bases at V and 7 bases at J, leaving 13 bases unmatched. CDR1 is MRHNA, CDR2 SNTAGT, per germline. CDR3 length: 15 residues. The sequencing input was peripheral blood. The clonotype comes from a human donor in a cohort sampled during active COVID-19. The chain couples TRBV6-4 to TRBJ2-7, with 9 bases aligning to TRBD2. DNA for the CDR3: TGTGCCAGCAGCCCGGGGGCGGGAGGGCCAGAGGAGCAGTACTTC. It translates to CASSPGAGGPEEQYF.